This T cell receptor beta chain was sequenced in a study of cytomegalovirus exposure and HLA in healthy donors. A remark on this clone: Its cognate antigen is unknown.

Study-level findings and limits: It has been reported that TCR beta sequences accurately predicted the HLA-A and HLA-B alleles of most subjects. In vitro experiments confirmed that three CMV-associated chains were specific for CMV antigens. TCR beta V- and J-gene trimming was later associated with a missense DCLRE1C variant.

Trimming took off 7 bases at V and 4 bases at J, with 11 bases between the two ends. The germline gives CDR1 MNHNY, CDR2 SVGAGI (reference sequence). This CDR3 region has 13 residues. The PCR contained 60 Vbeta and 13 Jbeta primers. Measured with immunoSEQ multiplex PCR; TCRdb has only the in-frame clones, and not every one. The sample records about 100,000 clones, 76% being singletons. This receptor was identified in a man aged 40-55 years in good health and CMV-seronegative. The chain carries TRBV6-6 and TRBJ2-4; D might be TRBD1 (6 bases). The source material was PBMCs. DNA of the CDR3: TGTGCCAGCAAAGAAGGGACAAAAAACATTCAGTACTTC. It codes for CASKEGTKNIQYF.